This TCR beta chain appears in the sequencing data of a study of shared clonotypes between healthy human individuals. Naivety among CD8 cells was defined by CD45RO negativity and positive CCR7 selection, thereby excluding terminally differentiated effector memory CD45RA+ cells. Germline loops: CDR1 MNHNY, CDR2 SVGAGI (reference sequence). This CDR3 has 13 residues. Between the trimmed V and J ends, which lost 5 bases and 8 bases, there was a span of 13 bases. Sequencing was performed with immunoSEQ multiplex PCR; in TCRdb, only in-frame clones are kept and a portion is missing. Of just over 2,000,000 clones in the sample, 85% to 95% were seen once.

This chain connects TRBV6-6 to TRBJ2-1; TRBD2 might be the D (6 bases). Sequenced: naive CD8+ T cells sorted from blood. This clonotype was sampled from a man aged 18 to 29 in good health. The CDR3 nucleotides read TGTGCCAGCAGTATGGGACTTCGGGATGAGCAGTTCTTC. Translation: CASSMGLRDEQFF.